This T cell receptor (beta chain) derives from a study of CD8+ T cells in alopecia areata. Study-level background: A 6-month period off drug followed tofacitinib, which lasted 6 to 18 months.

This clone was recorded a few times. Extracted RNA was reverse transcribed into cDNA, the sequencing template. Only in-frame clones appear in the TCRdb table, and some are missing; sequencing was by immunoSEQ multiplex PCR. The table shows 110,000 to 150,000 clones, with approximately 51% occurring only once. The CDR3 sequence is 14 residues long. Germline V gene lookup returns CDR1 SQVTM and CDR2 ANQGSEA. V dropped 3 bases and J dropped 4 bases, with 10 bases sitting between them. J is TRBJ2-6 and V is TRBV29-1, with TRBD2 as a possible D gene (5 bases). This TCR derives from a human donor with alopecia areata. Sequencing was performed on CD4+ T cells sorted from blood, taken at week 0. The CDR3 protein is CSVDRESGANVLTF. The DNA for the CDR3 is TGCAGCGTTGATCGGGAATCCGGGGCCAACGTCCTGACTTTC.